The next 8 T cell receptor beta chains were all read from a single sample in a study of T cells after yellow fever vaccination (dated by TCRdb to the late 2010s). Library preparation used 5' RACE. Instrument on record: Illumina NovaSeq 6000. Clones were called with MiXCR by TCRdb after fastp trimmed the public reads at Q25, and only in-frame beta chains were retained. Every entry covers one CDR3 protein and lists the most common genes and DNA from its rows. The sample table records around 320,000 distinct CDR3 sequences; around 4.5% of these occur just once. The ten largest account for roughly a fifth of the sample. This specimen's treatment or condition label, interpreted: live attenuated yellow fever vaccine strain. The specimen was PBMCs, collected 15 days after the yellow fever booster vaccination. Receptors originate from a man in his late teens or twenties who received the YFV17D yellow fever vaccine.

V and J are TRBV20-1 and TRBJ2-3; TRBD2 matches 8 bases. This CDR3 contains 13 residues. Germline loops: CDR1 DFQATT, CDR2 SNEGSKA (reference sequence). Losses at the gene ends were 7 bases for V and 2 bases for J; bases not matched to a gene: 5. CDR3: CSGTGGSTDTQYF. CDR3 bases: TGCAGTGGGACGGGGGGGTCCACAGATACGCAGTATTTT.

The chain has TRBV7-2 and TRBJ2-3; 12 nucleotides agree with TRBD1. The V gene's germline CDR1 is SGHTA and CDR2 FQGNSA. This CDR3 region has 16 residues. The V and J ends lost 7 bases and 0 bases, in that order; junction bases with no gene match: 5. The DNA for the CDR3 is TGTGCCAGCAACGCAGGGACAGGGGGCAGCACAGATACGCAGTATTTT. Amino acid sequence: CASNAGTGGSTDTQYF.

This clonotype has ten or more counts. The chain is built from TRBV27 and TRBJ1-2; D is ambiguous. Trimming took 4 bases from V and 5 from J, leaving 8 bases between them. Germline CDR1 MNHEY, CDR2 SMNVEV (reference sequence). CDR3 length equals 12 residues. The CDR3 protein is CASSSPVYGYTF. The CDR3 nucleotides are TGTGCCAGCAGTTCCCCTGTGTATGGCTACACCTTC.

This clonotype was seen repeatedly, ten times or more. The chain joins TRBV28 to TRBJ2-5, with D perhaps matching TRBD1 (6 bases). Germline values: CDR1 MDHEN, CDR2 SYDVKM. The CDR3 has 15 amino acids. V lost 5 bases and J 2 bases, leaving 15 bases between the germline ends. The CDR3 here is CASSPTLGQQETQYF. The CDR3 DNA reads as TGTGCCAGCAGTCCGACCCTTGGACAGCAAGAGACCCAGTACTTC. Full variable domain (remainder filled in from reference TRBV28 and TRBJ2-5): DVKVTQSSRYLVKRTGEKVFLECVQDMDHENMFWYRQDPGLGLRLIYFSYDVKMKEKGDIPEGYSVSREKKERFSLILESASTNQTSMYLCASSPTLGQQETQYFGPGTRLLVL.

This clonotype has only a few counts. The rearrangement uses TRBV2 and TRBJ1-2; perhaps TRBD1 as D (6 bases). Between the trimmed V and J ends, which lost 6 bases and 6 bases, there was a span of 17 bases. Germline lookup yields CDR1 SNHLY and CDR2 FYNNEI. This CDR3 is built from 14 residues. The CDR3 nucleotides read TGTGCCAGCAGAACAGGGTCCCCCTATGATGGCTACACCTTC. Its protein product is CASRTGSPYDGYTF. The full variable domain, rest sourced from reference TRBV2 and TRBJ1-2, is EPEVTQTPSHQVTQMGQEVILRCVPISNHLYFYWYRQILGQKVEFLVSFYNNEISEKSEIFDDQFSVERPDGSNFTLKIRSTKLEDSAMYFCASRTGSPYDGYTFGSGTRLTVV.

This clonotype was seen a handful of times. V usage is TRBV4-3 and J usage is TRBJ1-1, with D possibly matching TRBD1 (5 bases). Germline CDR1 LGHNA, CDR2 YSLEER. CDR3 size: 15 residues. The ends were cut back, 4 bases at V and 4 bases at J, with 16 bases in the middle. CDR3 coding DNA: TGCGCCAGCAGCCCCCGACCCAACGGGGGCACTGAAGCTTTCTTT. It yields the protein CASSPRPNGGTEAFF.

The rearrangement uses TRBV7-9 and TRBJ1-2, with TRBD1 as a possible D gene (5 bases). V lost 0 bases and J lost 6, with 11 bases in between. The CDR3 has 14 amino acids. CDR1 is SEHNR, CDR2 FQNEAQ, per germline (reference sequence). The CDR3 here is CASSLADRGDGYTF. In DNA, the CDR3 is TGTGCCAGCAGCTTAGCGGATAGGGGTGATGGCTACACCTTC.

This clonotype was found a few times. This chain connects TRBV5-1 to TRBJ2-1; 7 bases agree with TRBD2. The germline gives CDR1 SGHRS, CDR2 YFSETQ. CDR3 length equals 15 residues. V trimming: 2 bases; J trimming: 4 bases; junction bases outside the gene matches: 6. The CDR3 here is CASSFLSGPYNEQFF. The DNA for the CDR3 is TGCGCCAGCAGCTTCCTTAGCGGGCCTTACAATGAGCAGTTCTTC.